Listed below are T cell receptor beta chains from one sample, sequenced in a study of cytomegalovirus exposure and HLA in healthy donors. Sequenced by immunoSEQ multiplex PCR; TCRdb stores in-frame clones only, minus some. This sample has over 150,000 clones, with around 74% found just once. Sequencing input: PBMCs. Source of these receptors: a man younger than 35 in good health and CMV-seronegative. Each CDR3 is given with its conserved first and last residue. The D gene is left open where the match is weak. Clone size is not always given. Where it is, it says once, few, many or a class for expanded clones.

j_call clone_size v_call cdr3_length d_call cdr3_nt cdr3_aa
TRBJ1-5 NA TRBV11-2 16 NA TGTGCCAGCAGCTTAGGGTCGTCAGTCAGCAATCAGCCCCAGCATTTT CASSLGSSVSNQPQHF
TRBJ1-4 NA TRBV28 16 NA TGTGCCAGCAGTTTTAGCGGGTTTGGGATTAATGAAAAACTGTTTTTT CASSFSGFGINEKLFF
TRBJ1-1 NA TRBV2 13 NA TGTGCCAGCAGTGTAGAGGTGAACACTGAAGCTTTCTTT CASSVEVNTEAFF
TRBJ2-3 NA TRBV7-9 15 NA TGTGCCAGCAGCCAATTGGGGGGGCCGGGGGATACGCAGTATTTT CASSQLGGPGDTQYF
TRBJ2-2 NA TRBV5-4 16 TRBD1 TGTGCCAGCACCCGGGTGGCAGGGGGAAACACCGGGGAGCTGTTTTTT CASTRVAGGNTGELFF
TRBJ1-1 few TRBV7-9 14 NA TGTGCCAGCAGCTCAACCGGACAGAGCACTGAAGCTTTCTTT CASSSTGQSTEAFF
TRBJ2-1 few TRBV12-5 15 TRBD2 TGTGCTAGTGGCAAGACTAGCGGGGGTTACAATGAGCAGTTCTTC CASGKTSGGYNEQFF
TRBJ1-6 NA TRBV19 15 TRBD1 TGTGCCAGTAATGACCCGGGACAGGGCAATTCACCCCTCCACTTT CASNDPGQGNSPLHF
TRBJ2-2 few TRBV13 11 NA TGTGCCAGCAGCTTCGGCGGGGAGCTGTTTTTT CASSFGGELFF
TRBJ2-2 NA TRBV9 15 NA TGTGCCAGCAGCCCCCACTCCGATCACACCGGGGAGCTGTTTTTT CASSPHSDHTGELFF
TRBJ1-5 NA TRBV10-3 15 TRBD1 TGTGCCATCAGTGATGGTAGGGGGCAGATTCAGCCCCAGCATTTT CAISDGRGQIQPQHF
TRBJ2-3 NA TRBV29-1 13 TRBD1 TGCAGCGTGGGGATAGGACAGGGGAATACGCAGTATTTT CSVGIGQGNTQYF